The source of this T cell receptor (beta chain) is a study of cytotoxic CD8 clonotypes in ibrutinib-treated CLL. At the level of the study: Partial response was seen in about 25 patients and complete response in 2; after median 68 months, about 15 stayed remitted, roughly twelve progressed. Response sampling came at median approximately a year of treatment, ranging roughly 6 to 36 months.

Investigators sought sequencing depths of between 1 in 200,000 and 1 in 1 million T cells. Repertoires were generated with immunoSEQ multiplex PCR, while TCRdb's copy carries only in-frame clones and drops some. This sample has a few hundred thousand clones, with approximately 67% found just once. The CDR3 extends over 14 amino acids. Trimming removed 1 base at V and 3 bases at J, with 9 bases between. Germline assignment: CDR1 SGHVS and CDR2 FNYEAQ. The sequencing here drew on PBMCs, taken after 36 months of ibrutinib treatment. This clonotype was sampled from a human donor with chronic lymphocytic leukemia. The chain is built from TRBV7-6 and TRBJ2-5; D not resolved. CDR3 in amino acids: CASSLGVREETQYF. Here the CDR3 DNA reads TGTGCCAGCAGCTTAGGGGTCAGAGAAGAGACCCAGTACTTC.